Listed below are T cell receptor beta chains from one sample, sequenced in a study of T-cell reconstitution after alpha-beta-depleted transplantation in children. TCRdb passed the PCR reads through MiXCR, listing each CDR3 protein once. The table records hundreds of thousands of distinct CDR3 sequences, about 10% of them present only once. Material: PBMCs from the stem cell graft donor, obtained from the stem cell graft. Receptor source: a human donor who donated a stem cell graft to a child with acute myeloid leukemia. Each CDR3 is given with its conserved first and last residue. A D gene is named only where the DNA matches it firmly. Some rows mark clone size as missing; the rest say once, few, many or name a class of expanded clone.

J gene | D gene | V gene | clone size | CDR3 DNA | CDR3 protein
TRBJ2-2 | TRBD2 | TRBV20-1 | many | TGCAGTGCTAGAGGTTCGCTAGCGGGAGATCTAGGGGAGCTGTTTTTT | CSARGSLAGDLGELFF
TRBJ1-5 | TRBD1 | TRBV12-3/TRBV12-4 | NA | TGTGCCAGCAGTTTCTTCGGACAGGGACGCAATCAGCCCCAGCATTTT | CASSFFGQGRNQPQHF
TRBJ2-1 | NA | TRBV4-2 | few | TGTGCCAGCAGCCAAGATCTACTAGCCAGCTCCTACAATGAGCAGTTCTTC | CASSQDLLASSYNEQFF
TRBJ2-1 | TRBD2 | TRBV10-3 | many | TGTGCCATCCTAGCGGGAGGGCCAGGGAATGAGCAGTTCTTC | CAILAGGPGNEQFF
TRBJ2-5 | NA | TRBV6-1 | many | TGTGCCAGCAGTGAACAGGGCTACCAAGAGACCCAGTACTTC | CASSEQGYQETQYF
TRBJ1-2 | TRBD1 | TRBV3-1 | many | TGTGCCAGCAGCCGGACAGGGCAAGGCTACACCTTC | CASSRTGQGYTF
TRBJ2-7 | NA | TRBV11-2 | NA | TGTGCCAGCAGCTTAGATCGTCTCCACGAGCAGTACTTC | CASSLDRLHEQYF
TRBJ2-6 | NA | TRBV20-1 | few | TGCAGTGCTAGGGAAGCTCGAATCTCTGGGGCCAACGTCCTGACTTTC | CSAREARISGANVLTF
TRBJ2-1 | NA | TRBV29-1 | many | TGCAGCGGGGTAGCGAATGAGCAGTTCTTC | CSGVANEQFF
TRBJ2-4 | NA | TRBV20-1 | NA | TGCAGTGCTAGAGCACCCCAGGGAGCCAAAAACATTCAGTACTTC | CSARAPQGAKNIQYF
TRBJ1-5 | NA | TRBV20-1 | NA | TGCAGTGCTACGGGACAAGTAGCAAATCAGCCCCAGCATTTT | CSATGQVANQPQHF
TRBJ2-1 | NA | TRBV7-2 | few | TGTGCCAGCAGCTTAGCAGGGCAGGTCCACAATGAGCAGTTCTTC | CASSLAGQVHNEQFF
TRBJ2-5 | NA | TRBV29-1 | few | TGCAGCGAGCTAGCCCAGGCCCAAGAGACCCAGTACTTC | CSELAQAQETQYF
TRBJ2-1 | NA | TRBV18 | few | TGTGCCAGCTCACCATTACCTACGAACAATGAGCAGTTCTTC | CASSPLPTNNEQFF
TRBJ2-7 | NA | TRBV9 | few | TGTGCCAGCAGCGGGGAGGGGACAGCGTTATCCTACGAGCAGTACTTC | CASSGEGTALSYEQYF
TRBJ2-7 | TRBD2 | TRBV12-3/TRBV12-4 | few | TGTGCCAGCAGTCTAGCGGGAGTCGGCTCCGAGCAGTACTTC | CASSLAGVGSEQYF
TRBJ1-4 | NA | TRBV6-5 | many | TGTGCCAGCAGTTACGACTTAACTAATGAAAAACTGTTTTTT | CASSYDLTNEKLFF
TRBJ2-3 | TRBD2 | TRBV5-1 | many | TGCGCCACCCGGACTAGCGGGCTAAACACAGATACGCAGTATTTT | CATRTSGLNTDTQYF
TRBJ1-1 | TRBD1 | TRBV30 | few | TGTGCCTATCGAACAGGGGAAGGCACTGAAGCTTTCTTT | CAYRTGEGTEAFF
TRBJ2-2 | NA | TRBV5-1 | NA | TGCGCCAGCAGCCCCTCGGGTCGAACAGCGAACACCGGGGAGCTGTTTTTT | CASSPSGRTANTGELFF
TRBJ1-3 | NA | TRBV7-9 | many | TGTGCCAGCAGCCCTACGAGGACAGCTTCTGGAAACACCATATATTTT | CASSPTRTASGNTIYF
TRBJ2-1 | NA | TRBV20-1 | many | TGCAGCGTTTGGGGGATAGCAAGCAATGAGCAGTTCTTC | CSVWGIASNEQFF
TRBJ2-7 | TRBD1 | TRBV6-1 | NA | TGTGCCAGCACCGGACAGGGGGCTTGGTACGAGCAGTACTTC | CASTGQGAWYEQYF
TRBJ2-2 | NA | TRBV30 | NA | TGTGCCTGGACCTCGGACGGATACGGGGAGCTGTTTTTT | CAWTSDGYGELFF
TRBJ1-3 | TRBD1 | TRBV29-1 | many | TGCAGCGTTGAAGTGGCCGGGACAGGGAGATTTGGGTTGGGCACCATATATTTT | CSVEVAGTGRFGLGTIYF
TRBJ2-2 | NA | TRBV6-2/TRBV6-3 | many | TGTGCCAGCAGTTACGACACCGGGGAGCTGTTTTTT | CASSYDTGELFF
TRBJ2-1 | TRBD2 | TRBV14 | many | TGTGCCAGCAGCCAACTAGCGGGAGACAATGAGCAGTTCTTC | CASSQLAGDNEQFF
TRBJ1-6 | NA | TRBV28 | NA | TGTGCCAGCAGTTTACAAGGGCCTTATAATTCACCCCTCCACTTT | CASSLQGPYNSPLHF
TRBJ1-1 | NA | TRBV4-3 | NA | TGCGCCAGCAGCCAGGATAGGCACAGAGAAGCTTTCTTT | CASSQDRHREAFF
TRBJ2-2 | NA | TRBV5-6 | many | TGTGCCAGCAGCCCTCTGGGGGCCGGGGAGCTGTTTTTT | CASSPLGAGELFF
TRBJ2-3 | NA | TRBV12-3/TRBV12-4 | few | TGTGCCAGCAGCGGCCGGGGTGTATCGGTCACAGATACGCAGTATTTT | CASSGRGVSVTDTQYF
TRBJ2-7 | NA | TRBV12-3/TRBV12-4 | NA | TGTGCCAGCAGTTTAGGGGGGAGGTCCCACGAGCAGTACTTC | CASSLGGRSHEQYF
TRBJ2-3 | TRBD2 | TRBV27 | few | TGTGCCAGCAGTTTATTCAGGACTAGCGGTAGCACAGATACGCAGTATTTT | CASSLFRTSGSTDTQYF
TRBJ2-2 | TRBD1 | TRBV28 | many | TGTGCCAGCAGTCAAGGGGGCATGAGAACCGGGGAGCTGTTTTTT | CASSQGGMRTGELFF
TRBJ1-1 | TRBD1 | TRBV10-3 | few | TGTGCCATAGGACAGGGAGAAACTGAAGCTTTCTTT | CAIGQGETEAFF
TRBJ1-3 | NA | TRBV29-1 | few | TGCAGCGTTCGGTTCTCTGGAAACACCATATATTTT | CSVRFSGNTIYF
TRBJ2-1 | TRBD2 | TRBV30 | NA | TGTGCCTGGAGTGTACTGGCGGGAGCCTACAATGAGCAGTTCTTC | CAWSVLAGAYNEQFF
TRBJ1-2 | NA | TRBV18 | many | TGTGCCAGCTCACCGACAGCCCCTAACTATGGCTACACCTTC | CASSPTAPNYGYTF
TRBJ1-1 | NA | TRBV6-5 | NA | TGTGCCAGCAGTTACTCCTCCGTACCCACTGAAGCTTTCTTT | CASSYSSVPTEAFF
TRBJ1-1 | NA | TRBV20-1 | few | TGCAGTGCAACCCAGGAACAAGCTTTCTTT | CSATQEQAFF
TRBJ2-7 | NA | TRBV7-9 | many | TGTGCCAGTAGCCCCTTGGGGAACGAGCAGTACTTC | CASSPLGNEQYF
TRBJ1-5 | NA | TRBV27 | NA | TGTGCCAGCAGTCCTCGGGACACCGCGGGAATCTATAGCAATCAGCCCCAGCATTTT | CASSPRDTAGIYSNQPQHF
TRBJ2-3 | NA | TRBV4-2 | few | TGTGCCAGCAGTACGCTGGGGGGCGCAGATACGCAGTATTTT | CASSTLGGADTQYF
TRBJ2-1 | TRBD1 | TRBV6-2/TRBV6-3 | many | TGTGCCAGCAGTTACGGGACAGGAGTCTTACGTGAGCAGTTCTTC | CASSYGTGVLREQFF
TRBJ2-1 | NA | TRBV20-1 | many | TGCAGTGCTAGAGATCGTCTAAGGGCCTACAATGAGCAGTTCTTC | CSARDRLRAYNEQFF
TRBJ2-3 | TRBD1 | TRBV5-6 | few | TGTGCCAGCAGCTTGGGGCAATTACAGGGGGAGGAAGCAGATACGCAGTATTTT | CASSLGQLQGEEADTQYF
TRBJ2-1 | TRBD2 | TRBV6-2/TRBV6-3 | few | TGTGCCAGCACCGAGGGACTAGCGGGAGGGAGGGGTGAGCAGTTCTTC | CASTEGLAGGRGEQFF
TRBJ2-7 | NA | TRBV13 | many | TGTGCCAGCAGCTTAGCGGGTAGTTTCTACGAGCAGTACTTC | CASSLAGSFYEQYF
TRBJ2-3 | TRBD1 | TRBV12-3/TRBV12-4 | few | TGTGCCAGCAGACCCCCGGGACAGGGACTTTCAGATACGCAGTATTTT | CASRPPGQGLSDTQYF
TRBJ2-2 | TRBD1 | TRBV19 | NA | TGTGCCAGTAGTATTGACAGGGGGACCGGGGAGCTGTTTTTT | CASSIDRGTGELFF
TRBJ2-3 | NA | TRBV6-6 | NA | TGTGCCAGCAGCCGGGACAACACAGATACGCAGTATTTT | CASSRDNTDTQYF
TRBJ2-7 | NA | TRBV7-9 | many | TGTGCCAGCAGCCTAACTAGCTTTAGCTCCTACGAGCAGTACTTC | CASSLTSFSSYEQYF
TRBJ2-2 | TRBD2 | TRBV12-3/TRBV12-4 | few | TGTGCCAGCAGTCTAGGGCTAGCGGGAGGGCAAACCGGGGAGCTGTTTTTT | CASSLGLAGGQTGELFF
TRBJ2-3 | TRBD2 | TRBV18 | NA | TGTGCCAGCTCACCAATTCCGAAGCGGGATCTTGCAGATACGCAGTATTTT | CASSPIPKRDLADTQYF
TRBJ1-2 | NA | TRBV5-1 | few | TGCGCCAGCAGCTTGGGGATCGGGTCTCTCAACTATGGCTACACCTTC | CASSLGIGSLNYGYTF
TRBJ1-4 | TRBD1 | TRBV20-1 | few | TGCAGTACAGGGGTGAATCGAGAAAAACTGTTTTTT | CSTGVNREKLFF
TRBJ2-3 | TRBD2 | TRBV7-9 | NA | TGTGCCAGCACCAAAAAAGCGGGAGTAGCGGATACGCAGTATTTT | CASTKKAGVADTQYF
TRBJ1-5 | NA | TRBV6-1 | NA | TGTGCCAGCAGTCGAACGGGGGGAGGCAGCAATCAGCCCCAGCATTTT | CASSRTGGGSNQPQHF